One sample yielded the 21 T cell receptor beta chains listed below, sequenced in a study of Ad26.COV2.S vaccination and SARS-CoV-2 variants. The sample's treatment: 15 to 20 received Ad26.COV2.S at low or high dose, single or two shots; about 5 received placebo; per-sample allocation not given. Sampling was done on day 63 after the first vaccine or placebo injection. Assay: immunoSEQ multiplex PCR; the TCRdb copy retains only in-frame clones and omits some. Counted here are around 340,000 clones, approximately 86% occurring once; the ten biggest clones make up over 8.5%. This specimen consisted of peripheral blood, obtained in a trial of Ad26.COV2.S vaccine versus placebo. These receptors were collected from a person aged 18 to 59 who received the Ad26.COV2.S COVID-19 vaccine or a placebo.

This clone has a count of ten or more. The chain couples TRBV27 to TRBJ2-1; the D is unclear. Germline V gives CDR1 MNHEY, CDR2 SMNVEV (reference sequence). The CDR3 spans 16 residues. V lost 5 bases and J lost 0, with 14 bases in between. The CDR3 DNA is TGTGCCAGCAGTATAGGTACGGACGGCTCCTACAATGAGCAGTTCTTC. This sequence encodes CASSIGTDGSYNEQFF.

The V call is TRBV24-1, the J call TRBJ1-6; perhaps TRBD1 as D (6 bases). Deletions cut 6 bases from V and 7 bases from J, with 12 bases between. This CDR3 region has 14 residues. Germline V gives CDR1 KGHDR, CDR2 SFDVKD. The CDR3 DNA follows: TGTGCCACCAGTCCGACAGGCGAGAATTCACCCCTCCACTTT. Protein: CATSPTGENSPLHF.

In regard to this clone: Mismatch with germline at one junction end may stem from a read error. J is TRBJ1-3 and V is TRBV15; 7 positions agree with TRBD1. The CDR3 has 16 amino acids. Germline loops: CDR1 LNHNV, CDR2 YYDKDF (reference sequence). CDR3 in DNA: TGTGCCACCAGTACGACAATCCGGGACAGTCCTCCGAAATCGAATTTT. Its translation: CATSTTIRDSPPKSNF.

The chain employs TRBV7-8 and TRBJ2-2; 8 bases align to TRBD2. After removal of 6 bases from V and 7 bases from J, the junction contained 16 bases not matched to a gene. CDR3 size: 17 residues. The germline V gene encodes CDR1 SGHVS and CDR2 FQNEAQ. The CDR3 spells CASSPRLALQHNGELFF. CDR3 nucleotides: TGTGCCAGCAGTCCCCGACTAGCGCTACAACATAACGGGGAGCTGTTTTTT. Filled out from reference TRBV7-8 and TRBJ2-2, the complete variable domain reads GAGVSQSPRYKVAKRGQDVALRCDPISGHVSLFWYQQALGQGPEFLTYFQNEAQLDKSGLPSDRFFAERPEGSVSTLKIQRTQQEDSAVYLCASSPRLALQHNGELFFGEGSRLTVL.

The table lists this clone with a few counts. The chain recombines TRBV10-3 with TRBJ1-1; D is possibly TRBD1 (6 bases). CDR1 is ENHRY and CDR2 is SYGVKD in the germline V gene. There are 15 residues in the CDR3. Trimming pared 3 bases from V and 0 bases from J, leaving 11 bases between. CDR3 loop: CAISDPGVMNTEAFF. The CDR3, as DNA: TGTGCCATCAGTGACCCAGGGGTAATGAACACTGAAGCTTTCTTT.

The V and J genes are TRBV28 and TRBJ2-6; no firm D call. CDR1 is MDHEN, CDR2 SYDVKM, per germline. V was pared by 8 bases and J by 0 bases, with 11 bases between. The CDR3 extends over 15 amino acids. The CDR3 sequence is CASRTASSGANVLTF. Here the CDR3 DNA reads TGTGCCAGCCGCACGGCGAGCTCTGGGGCCAACGTCCTGACTTTC. Drawing the rest from reference TRBV28 and TRBJ2-6, the complete variable domain is DVKVTQSSRYLVKRTGEKVFLECVQDMDHENMFWYRQDPGLGLRLIYFSYDVKMKEKGDIPEGYSVSREKKERFSLILESASTNQTSMYLCASRTASSGANVLTFGAGSRLTVL.

The chain has TRBV6-5 and TRBJ2-7; 11 bases map to TRBD1. Trimming at V came to 7 bases and at J to 0 bases, leaving 5 bases not matched to a gene. This CDR3 has 15 amino acids. From germline, CDR1 is MNHEY and CDR2 SVGAGI. DNA of the CDR3: TGTGCCAGCACCGAGGGACAGGGGGGCTCCTACGAGCAGTACTTC. Amino acid sequence: CASTEGQGGSYEQYF.

The chain recombines TRBV27 with TRBJ2-1; 9 bases are a match to TRBD2. Germline V gene sequence: CDR1 MNHEY, CDR2 SMNVEV (reference sequence). V trimming: 2 bases; J trimming: 9 bases; junction bases outside the gene matches: 11. There are 16 residues in the CDR3. CDR3 sequence: CASSLRASGVLGEQFF. The CDR3 nucleotides read TGTGCCAGCAGTTTAAGGGCTAGCGGGGTTCTGGGTGAGCAGTTCTTC.

The CDR3 sequence is CASSLGPDGANRGQFF. The CDR3 bases are TGTGCCAGCAGCTTGGGACCTGATGGGGCAAATAGGGGGCAGTTCTTC. V and J are TRBV7-9 and TRBJ2-1, with D perhaps TRBD1 or TRBD2 (5 bases each). The CDR3 sequence is 16 residues long. Deletions cut 3 bases from V and 12 bases from J, with 24 bases between. The V gene's germline CDR1 is SEHNR and CDR2 FQNEAQ (reference sequence).

The chain employs TRBV28 and TRBJ1-1, with D possibly matching TRBD1 (6 bases). The germline V gene encodes CDR1 MDHEN and CDR2 SYDVKM. This CDR3 region has 16 residues. Trimming cost V 6 bases and J 1 base, with 18 bases left between them. CDR3 DNA sequence: TGTGCCAGCAGCGCGGGGCAGGGGTGGGGGAACACTGAAGCTTTCTTT. Its protein product is CASSAGQGWGNTEAFF.

The gene calls are TRBV15 and TRBJ2-5; weak D call: TRBD1 (5 bases). V was shortened by 2 bases and J by 5 bases, with 9 bases between the two germline ends. This CDR3 comprises 13 residues. The germline CDR1 and CDR2 sequences are LNHNV and YYDKDF (reference sequence). CDR3 coding DNA: TGTGCCACCAGCAGACAGGGTAGGGAGACCCAGTACTTC. It yields the protein CATSRQGRETQYF.

A single count supports this clone. This chain links TRBV6-2 or TRBV6-3 with TRBJ2-2, with a possible D match to TRBD1 (6 bases). CDR3 length: 16 residues. CDR1 is MNHEY and CDR2 is SVGEGT in the germline V gene. The V gene lost 4 bases and the J gene lost 3 bases, with 15 bases spanning the gap. The CDR3 sequence: CASSSTPYRDTGELFF. The CDR3 bases are TGTGCCAGCAGTTCCACTCCGTACAGGGACACCGGGGAGCTGTTTTTT.

The V gene is TRBV21-1, the J gene TRBJ2-3; the tabulated D call, TRBD2, remains unverified against the DNA. TRBV21-1 is annotated as a pseudogene. The CDR3 covers 18 residues. CDR3 sequence: CASSKLAGEGGSTDTQYF. The DNA for the CDR3 is TGTGCCAGCAGCAAATTAGCGGGAGAAGGGGGTAGCACAGATACGCAGTATTTT.

J is TRBJ1-3 and V is TRBV6-5, with D possibly being TRBD1 (5 bases). CDR3 size: 15 residues. Germline lookup yields CDR1 MNHEY and CDR2 SVGAGI. Trimming stripped 0 bases from V and 3 bases from J, with 9 bases between. The CDR3 protein is CASSYSSGHGNTIYF. The CDR3 DNA reads as TGTGCCAGCAGTTACTCGTCAGGGCATGGAAACACCATATATTTT.

This rearrangement joins TRBV3-1 (or the pseudogene TRBV3-2) to TRBJ1-6, with D possibly TRBD1 on 5 matching bases. This CDR3 is 16 amino acids long. Germline V CDR1 and CDR2: LGHDT, YNNKEL (reference sequence). V was clipped by 2 bases and J by 7 bases, with 15 bases between them. This CDR3 is CASSQLLGPPNSPLHF. The CDR3 nucleotides read TGTGCCAGCAGCCAATTGCTGGGGCCCCCAAATTCACCCCTCCACTTT.

This clone is a singleton in its sample. The genes are TRBV2 and TRBJ2-3; 11 positions match TRBD2. Germline V gives CDR1 SNHLY, CDR2 FYNNEI. After removal of 8 bases from V and 1 base from J, the junction contained 2 bases not matched to a gene. CDR3 size: 14 residues. The CDR3 loop is CASGSGGGTDTQYF. The CDR3 DNA reads as TGTGCCAGCGGTAGCGGGGGGGGCACAGATACGCAGTATTTT.

V usage is TRBV5-1 and J usage is TRBJ1-1, with 11 positions matching TRBD1. The CDR3 covers 13 residues. Germline V CDR1 and CDR2: SGHRS, YFSETQ. V was clipped by 4 bases and J by 11 bases; unmatched bases: 7. The CDR3 sequence is CASSVRTGGLAFF. CDR3 nucleotide sequence: TGCGCCAGCAGCGTTAGGACAGGGGGCTTGGCTTTCTTT.

This rearrangement joins TRBV5-6 to TRBJ2-7; the D is unclear. The ends were cut back, 5 bases at V and 7 bases at J, with 19 bases in the middle. Germline lookup yields CDR1 SGHDT and CDR2 YYEEEE. This CDR3 spans 14 amino acids. The CDR3 region has the DNA TGTGCCAGCAGGACGCGGCGGTCCTCTGGGGAGCAGTACTTC. It translates to CASRTRRSSGEQYF.

DNA for the CDR3: TGTGCCAGCTCACCATCCCCACAGGGGAAGACCCAGTACTTC. Translation gives CASSPSPQGKTQYF. The chain combines TRBV18 with TRBJ2-5; 7 bases fit TRBD1. This CDR3 has 14 residues. CDR1 and CDR2 (germline): KGHSH, LQKENI. V lost 2 bases and J lost 6; bases outside the gene matches: 6. The full variable domain, in which reference TRBV18 and TRBJ2-5 provide the parts outside the CDR3, is NAGVMQNPRHLVRRRGQEARLRCSPMKGHSHVYWYRQLPEEGLKFMVYLQKENIIDESGMPKERFSAEFPKEGPSILRIQQVVRGDSAAYFCASSPSPQGKTQYFGPGTRLLVL.

This chain connects TRBV4-3 to TRBJ1-1, with a weak D call TRBD1 (6 bases). Germline V CDR1 and CDR2: LGHNA, YSLEER. The CDR3 sequence is 13 residues long. V gave up 4 bases and J gave up 6 bases, with 12 bases separating them. CDR3 region: CASSRGRGAEAFF. CDR3 nucleotides: TGCGCCAGCAGCCGAGGCAGGGGAGCTGAAGCTTTCTTT.

The chain employs TRBV19 and TRBJ1-1, with 8 bases that match TRBD1. The CDR3 has 15 residues. Germline V gene lookup returns CDR1 LNHDA and CDR2 SQIVND (reference sequence). The J segment lost 0 bases and the V segment lost 4 bases, leaving 4 bases of the junction unmatched. The CDR3: CASSTRQGLNTEAFF. The CDR3 DNA follows: TGTGCCAGTAGTACAAGACAGGGGCTGAACACTGAAGCTTTCTTT.